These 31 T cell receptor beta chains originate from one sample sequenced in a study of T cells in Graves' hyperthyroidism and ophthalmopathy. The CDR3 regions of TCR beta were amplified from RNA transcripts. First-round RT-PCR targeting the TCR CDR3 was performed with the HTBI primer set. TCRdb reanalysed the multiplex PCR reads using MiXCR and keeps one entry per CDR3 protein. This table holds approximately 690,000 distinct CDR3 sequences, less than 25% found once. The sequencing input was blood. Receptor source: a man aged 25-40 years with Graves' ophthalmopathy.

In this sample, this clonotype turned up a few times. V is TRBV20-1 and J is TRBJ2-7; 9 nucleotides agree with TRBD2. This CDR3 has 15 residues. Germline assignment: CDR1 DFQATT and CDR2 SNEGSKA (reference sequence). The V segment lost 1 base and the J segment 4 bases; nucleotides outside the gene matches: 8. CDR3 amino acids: CSARVRREGQYEQYF. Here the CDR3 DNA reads TGCAGTGCTAGAGTCCGGCGGGAGGGCCAGTACGAGCAGTACTTC.

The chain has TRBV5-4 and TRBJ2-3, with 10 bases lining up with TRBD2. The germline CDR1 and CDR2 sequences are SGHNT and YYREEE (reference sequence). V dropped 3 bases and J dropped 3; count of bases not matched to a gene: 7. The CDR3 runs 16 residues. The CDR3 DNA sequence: TGTGCCAGCAGCTCAGTAGCGGGAGGCACTACAGATACGCAGTATTTT. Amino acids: CASSSVAGGTTDTQYF.

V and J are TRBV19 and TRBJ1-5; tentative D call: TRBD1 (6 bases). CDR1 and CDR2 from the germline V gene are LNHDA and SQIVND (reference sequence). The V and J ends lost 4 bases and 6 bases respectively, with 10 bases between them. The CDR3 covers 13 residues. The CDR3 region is CASSKGGGQPQHF. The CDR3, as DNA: TGTGCCAGTAGTAAGGGGGGCGGTCAGCCCCAGCATTTT.

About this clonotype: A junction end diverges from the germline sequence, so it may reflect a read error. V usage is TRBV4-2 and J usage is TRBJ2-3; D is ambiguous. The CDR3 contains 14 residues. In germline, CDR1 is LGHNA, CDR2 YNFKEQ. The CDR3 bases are TGTGCCGGCAGCCAAGTCGATAGCACAGATACGCAGTATTTT. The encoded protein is CAGSQVDSTDTQYF.

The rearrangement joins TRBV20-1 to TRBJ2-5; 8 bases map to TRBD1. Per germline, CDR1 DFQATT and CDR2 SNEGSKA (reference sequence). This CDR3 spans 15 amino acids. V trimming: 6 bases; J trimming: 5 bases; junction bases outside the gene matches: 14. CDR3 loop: CSASGQGARAETQYF. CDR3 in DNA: TGCAGTGCCTCCGGGCAGGGGGCGAGGGCGGAGACCCAGTACTTC.

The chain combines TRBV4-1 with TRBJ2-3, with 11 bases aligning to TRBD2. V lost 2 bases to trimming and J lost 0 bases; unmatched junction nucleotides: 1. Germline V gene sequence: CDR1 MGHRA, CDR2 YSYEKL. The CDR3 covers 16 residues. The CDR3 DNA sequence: TGCGCCAGCAGCCAATTAGCGGGAGGGAGCACAGATACGCAGTATTTT. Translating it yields CASSQLAGGSTDTQYF.

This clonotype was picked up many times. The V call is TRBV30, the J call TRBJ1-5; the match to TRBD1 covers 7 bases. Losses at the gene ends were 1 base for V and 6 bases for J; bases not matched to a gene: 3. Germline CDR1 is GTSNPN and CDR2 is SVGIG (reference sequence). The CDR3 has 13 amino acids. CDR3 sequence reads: CAWSAGGSQPQHF. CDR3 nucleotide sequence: TGTGCCTGGAGTGCAGGGGGGAGTCAGCCCCAGCATTTT.

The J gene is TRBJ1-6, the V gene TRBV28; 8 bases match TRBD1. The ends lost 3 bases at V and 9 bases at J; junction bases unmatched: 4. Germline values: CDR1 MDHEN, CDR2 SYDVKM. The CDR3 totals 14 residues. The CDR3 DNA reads TGTGCCAGCAGTTTGACAGGGGAAAGTTCACCCCTCCACTTT. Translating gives CASSLTGESSPLHF.

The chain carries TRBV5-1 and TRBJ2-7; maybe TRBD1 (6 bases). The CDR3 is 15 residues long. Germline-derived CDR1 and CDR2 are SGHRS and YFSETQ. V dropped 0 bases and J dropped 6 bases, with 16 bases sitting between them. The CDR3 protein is CASSLVDSRAAEQYF. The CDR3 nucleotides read TGCGCCAGCAGCTTGGTGGACAGCAGGGCCGCCGAGCAGTACTTC.

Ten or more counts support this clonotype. CDR3 loop: CAQSSTSGYNEQFF. The CDR3 nucleotides are TGTGCCCAGAGCTCAACTAGCGGGTACAATGAGCAGTTCTTC. This chain links TRBV30 with TRBJ2-1; 9 positions match TRBD2. The CDR3 runs 14 residues. Looked up from germline, CDR1 is GTSNPN and CDR2 is SVGIG (reference sequence). J was trimmed by 4 bases and V by 8 bases; bases with no gene match: 9.

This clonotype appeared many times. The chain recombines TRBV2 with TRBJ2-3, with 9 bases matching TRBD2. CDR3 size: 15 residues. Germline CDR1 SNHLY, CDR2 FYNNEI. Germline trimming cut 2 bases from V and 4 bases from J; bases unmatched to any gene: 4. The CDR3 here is CASSEYGGRADTQYF. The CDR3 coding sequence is TGTGCCAGCAGTGAATACGGCGGGAGGGCAGATACGCAGTATTTT.

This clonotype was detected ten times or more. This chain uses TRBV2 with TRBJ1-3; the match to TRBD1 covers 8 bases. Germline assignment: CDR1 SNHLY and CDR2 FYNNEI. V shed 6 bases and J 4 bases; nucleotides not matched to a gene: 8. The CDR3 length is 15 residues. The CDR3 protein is CASSPGQGTGNTIYF. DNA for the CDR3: TGTGCCAGCAGCCCCGGACAGGGTACCGGAAACACCATATATTTT.

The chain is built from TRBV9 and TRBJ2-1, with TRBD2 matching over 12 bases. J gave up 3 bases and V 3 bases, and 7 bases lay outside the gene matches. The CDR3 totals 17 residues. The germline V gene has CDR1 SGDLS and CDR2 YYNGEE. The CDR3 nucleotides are TGTGCCAGCAGCGAAAGACTAGCGGGAGTAGTCTACAATGAGCAGTTCTTC. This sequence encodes CASSERLAGVVYNEQFF.

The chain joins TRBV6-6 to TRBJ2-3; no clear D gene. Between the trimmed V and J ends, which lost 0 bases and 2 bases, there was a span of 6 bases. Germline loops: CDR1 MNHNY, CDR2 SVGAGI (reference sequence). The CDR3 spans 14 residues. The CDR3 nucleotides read TGTGCCAGCAGTTACTCGGAGACCACAGATACGCAGTATTTT. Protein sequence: CASSYSETTDTQYF.

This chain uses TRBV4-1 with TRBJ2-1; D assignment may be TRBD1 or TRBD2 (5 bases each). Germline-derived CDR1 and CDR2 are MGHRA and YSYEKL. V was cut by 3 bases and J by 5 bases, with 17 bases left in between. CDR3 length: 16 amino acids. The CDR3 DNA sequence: TGCGCCAGCAGCCAGATGATGGGGGTAAGGGACAATGAGCAGTTCTTC. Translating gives CASSQMMGVRDNEQFF.

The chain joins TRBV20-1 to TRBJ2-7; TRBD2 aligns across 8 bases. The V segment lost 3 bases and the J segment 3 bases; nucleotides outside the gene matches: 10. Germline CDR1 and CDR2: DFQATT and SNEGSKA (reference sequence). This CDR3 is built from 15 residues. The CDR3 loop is CSARPPSGSLYEQYF. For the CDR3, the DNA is TGCAGTGCTAGGCCCCCCAGCGGGAGTCTCTACGAGCAGTACTTC.

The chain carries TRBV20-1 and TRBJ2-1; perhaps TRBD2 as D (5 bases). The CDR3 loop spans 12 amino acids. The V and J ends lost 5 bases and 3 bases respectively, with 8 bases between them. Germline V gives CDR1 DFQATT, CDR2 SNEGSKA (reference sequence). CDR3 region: CSAHDYYNEQFF. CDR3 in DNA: TGCAGTGCTCACGACTACTACAATGAGCAGTTCTTC.

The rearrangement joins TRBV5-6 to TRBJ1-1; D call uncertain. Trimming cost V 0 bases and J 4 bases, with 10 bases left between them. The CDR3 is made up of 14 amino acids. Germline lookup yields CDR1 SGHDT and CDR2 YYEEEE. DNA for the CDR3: TGTGCCAGCAGCTTGGCGACGTTTGGCACTGAAGCTTTCTTT. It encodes CASSLATFGTEAFF.

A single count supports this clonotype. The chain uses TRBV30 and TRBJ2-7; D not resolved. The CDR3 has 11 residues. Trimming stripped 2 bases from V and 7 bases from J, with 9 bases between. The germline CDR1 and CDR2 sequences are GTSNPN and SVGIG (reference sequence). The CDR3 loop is CAWSRAIEQYF. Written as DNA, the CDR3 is TGTGCCTGGAGTAGGGCGATTGAGCAGTACTTC.

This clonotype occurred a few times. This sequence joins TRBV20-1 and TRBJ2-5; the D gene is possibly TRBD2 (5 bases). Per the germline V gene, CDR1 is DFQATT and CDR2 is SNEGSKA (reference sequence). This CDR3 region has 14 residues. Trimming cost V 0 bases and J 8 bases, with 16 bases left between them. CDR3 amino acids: CSARDGEGRSTQYF. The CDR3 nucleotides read TGCAGTGCTAGAGATGGAGAGGGCAGGTCTACCCAGTACTTC.

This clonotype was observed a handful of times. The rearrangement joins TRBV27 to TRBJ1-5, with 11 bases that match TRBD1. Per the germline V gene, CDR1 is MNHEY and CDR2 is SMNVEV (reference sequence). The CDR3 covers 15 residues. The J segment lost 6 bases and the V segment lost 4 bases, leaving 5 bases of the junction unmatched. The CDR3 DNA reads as TGTGCCAGCAGTTGGCGGGGACAGGGGGGTCAGCCCCAGCATTTT. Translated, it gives CASSWRGQGGQPQHF.

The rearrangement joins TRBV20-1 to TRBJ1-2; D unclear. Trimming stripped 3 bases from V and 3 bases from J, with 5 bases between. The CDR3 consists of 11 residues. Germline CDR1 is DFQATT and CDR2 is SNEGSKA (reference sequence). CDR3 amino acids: CSASVDYGYTF. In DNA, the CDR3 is TGCAGTGCTAGCGTCGACTATGGCTACACCTTC.

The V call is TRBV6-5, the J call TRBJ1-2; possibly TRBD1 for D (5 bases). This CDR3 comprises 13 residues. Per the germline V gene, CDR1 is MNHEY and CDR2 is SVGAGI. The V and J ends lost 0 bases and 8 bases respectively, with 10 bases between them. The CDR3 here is CASSYSGGGGYTF. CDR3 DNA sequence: TGTGCCAGCAGTTACTCGGGGGGTGGAGGCTACACCTTC.

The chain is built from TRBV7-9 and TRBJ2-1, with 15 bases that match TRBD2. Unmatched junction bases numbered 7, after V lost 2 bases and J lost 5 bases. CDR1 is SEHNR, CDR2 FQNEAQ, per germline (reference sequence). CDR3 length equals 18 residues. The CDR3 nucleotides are TGTGCCAGCAGCTTAAGGGGACTAGCGGGAGGTCTCCACAATGAGCAGTTCTTC. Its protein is CASSLRGLAGGLHNEQFF. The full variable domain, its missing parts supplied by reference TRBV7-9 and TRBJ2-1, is DTGVSQNPRHKITKRGQNVTFRCDPISEHNRLYWYRQTLGQGPEFLTYFQNEAQLEKSRLLSDRFSAERPKGSFSTLEIQRTEQGDSAMYLCASSLRGLAGGLHNEQFFGPGTRLTVL.

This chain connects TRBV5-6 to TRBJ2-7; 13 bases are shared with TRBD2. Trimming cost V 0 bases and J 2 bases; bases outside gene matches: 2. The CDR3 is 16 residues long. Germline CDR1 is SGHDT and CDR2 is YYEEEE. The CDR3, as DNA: TGTGCCAGCAGCTTGGGGGGGACTAGCGGGACCTACGAGCAGTACTTC. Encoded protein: CASSLGGTSGTYEQYF. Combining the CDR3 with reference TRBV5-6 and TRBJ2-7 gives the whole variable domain DAGVTQSPTHLIKTRGQQVTLRCSPKSGHDTVSWYQQALGQGPQFIFQYYEEEERQRGNFPDRFSGHQFPNYSSELNVNALLLGDSALYLCASSLGGTSGTYEQYFGPGTRLTVT.

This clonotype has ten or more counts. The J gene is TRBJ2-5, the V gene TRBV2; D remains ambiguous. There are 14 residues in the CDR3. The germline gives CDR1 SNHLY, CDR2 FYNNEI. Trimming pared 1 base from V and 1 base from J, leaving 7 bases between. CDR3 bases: TGTGCCAGCAGTGAAGACGCCATCCAAGAGACCCAGTACTTC. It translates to CASSEDAIQETQYF.

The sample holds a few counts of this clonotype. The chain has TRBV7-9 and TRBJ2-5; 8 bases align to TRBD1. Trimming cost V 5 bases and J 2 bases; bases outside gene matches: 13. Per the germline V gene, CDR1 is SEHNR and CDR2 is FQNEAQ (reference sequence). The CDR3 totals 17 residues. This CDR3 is CASSRPGQGSPQETQYF. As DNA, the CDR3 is TGTGCCAGCAGCCGACCTGGACAGGGCTCCCCTCAAGAGACCCAGTACTTC.

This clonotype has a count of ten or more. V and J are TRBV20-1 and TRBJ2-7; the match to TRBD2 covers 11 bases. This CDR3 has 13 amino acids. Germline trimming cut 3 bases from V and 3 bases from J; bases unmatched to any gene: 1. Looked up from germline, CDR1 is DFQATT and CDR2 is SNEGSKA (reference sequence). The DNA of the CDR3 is TGCAGTGCTAGTAGCGGGAGGGGCTACGAGCAGTACTTC. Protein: CSASSGRGYEQYF.

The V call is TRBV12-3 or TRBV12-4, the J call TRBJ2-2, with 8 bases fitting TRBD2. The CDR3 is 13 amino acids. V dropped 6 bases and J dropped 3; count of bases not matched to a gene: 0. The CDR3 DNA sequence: TGTGCCAGCAGGCGGGGGGACACCGGGGAGCTGTTTTTT. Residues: CASRRGDTGELFF.

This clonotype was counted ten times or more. For the CDR3, the DNA is TGTGCCAGCAGCCCGGGACATAGGTCTGGCAATGAGCAGTTCTTC. As protein: CASSPGHRSGNEQFF. The V call is TRBV7-3, the J call TRBJ2-1, with D tentatively TRBD1 (6 bases). This CDR3 region has 15 residues. Trimming cost V 5 bases and J 6 bases, with 17 bases left between them. The germline CDR1 and CDR2 sequences are SGHTA and FQGTGA.

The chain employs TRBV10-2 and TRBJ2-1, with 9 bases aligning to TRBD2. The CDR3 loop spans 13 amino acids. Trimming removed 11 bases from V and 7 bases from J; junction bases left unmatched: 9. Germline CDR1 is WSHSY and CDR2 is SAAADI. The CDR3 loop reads CAVGSGSPNEQFF. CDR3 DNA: TGCGCCGTTGGTAGCGGGAGTCCGAATGAGCAGTTCTTC.